This is a list of T cell receptor beta chains from one sample in a study of blood T cell repertoires in COVID-19. Some clones are missing from TCRdb's copy, which holds only in-frame ones; the method was immunoSEQ multiplex PCR. Here the sample spans 150,000 to 200,000 clones, around 86% being singletons. The sequenced material came from peripheral blood. These receptor sequences come from a man aged 40-49 years with active or convalescent COVID-19. CDR3s include the opening cysteine and the closing phenylalanine or tryptophan. The order of the fields is V gene, clone size, D gene, J gene, CDR3 DNA, CDR3 protein. The D gene is left open where the match is weak. A row's size may be missing; if present it is once, few, many or a size class.

TRBV6-2/TRBV6-3	.	TRBD1	TRBJ2-5	TGTGCCAGCAGTTGGGACAGGAAAGAGACCCAGTACTTC	CASSWDRKETQYF
TRBV5-4	.	TRBD2	TRBJ2-1	TGTGCCAGCAGCTACCCCGGACTAGCGGGGGGTATTTTCTTC	CASSYPGLAGGIFF
TRBV9	.	TRBD1	TRBJ1-2	TGTGCCAGCAGTCCAGGACAGGGGAACTATGGCTACACCTTC	CASSPGQGNYGYTF
TRBV27	.	.	TRBJ1-5	TGTGCCAGCAGGCCATCGGTGGGCAATCAGCCCCAGCATTTT	CASRPSVGNQPQHF
TRBV7-9	.	TRBD1	TRBJ2-7	TGTGCCAGCAGCTTAAGGGGTCAGGGGGCTAACGAGCAGTACTTC	CASSLRGQGANEQYF
TRBV5-6	.	.	TRBJ1-2	TGTGCCAGCAGACCCGACAGGAGAAACTATGGCTACACCTTC	CASRPDRRNYGYTF
TRBV5-1	.	.	TRBJ1-3	TGCGCCAGCAGCTTGGTTCCGCCATCAACCCAGGGTATCTCTGGAAACACCATATATTTT	CASSLVPPSTQGISGNTIYF
TRBV5-1	.	.	TRBJ2-5	TGCGCCAGCAGCCCAAGCTCCCAAGAGACCCAGTACTTC	CASSPSSQETQYF
TRBV29-1	few	TRBD1	TRBJ1-2	TGCAGCGTCGGTCGGACAGGGGGAGGCTACACCTTC	CSVGRTGGGYTF
TRBV28	few	.	TRBJ2-7	TGTGCCAGCAGTGGCGGGGACTACGAGCAGTACTTC	CASSGGDYEQYF
TRBV12-3/TRBV12-4	.	.	TRBJ1-2	TGTGCCAGCAGTTGGAGCAGCCCGTATGGCTACACCTTC	CASSWSSPYGYTF
TRBV5-1	.	.	TRBJ1-3	TGCGCCAGCAGCTCGGACAGACGCTCTGGAAACACCATATATTTT	CASSSDRRSGNTIYF
TRBV5-1	.	.	TRBJ2-6	TGCGCCAGCAGCTTACAGGGAGCCACCTCTGGGGCCAACGTCCTGACTTTC	CASSLQGATSGANVLTF
TRBV5-6	.	.	TRBJ1-6	TGTGCCAGCAGCTCAAGAGGGTACAATTCACCCCTCCACTTT	CASSSRGYNSPLHF
TRBV5-6	.	.	TRBJ1-1	TGTGCCAGCACCCCCGGGGGGGCACGCAACACTGAAGCTTTCTTT	CASTPGGARNTEAFF
TRBV5-6	.	.	TRBJ2-1	TGTGCCAGCAGCTTGGTGCGGGCCCCCAAGGCCTTCTTC	CASSLVRAPKAFF
TRBV27	few	TRBD1	TRBJ1-6	TGTGCCAGCAGCAAGGACAGGGGGCTGCTTAATTCACCCCTCCACTTT	CASSKDRGLLNSPLHF
TRBV7-2	.	.	TRBJ1-2	TGTGCCAGCAGCTTAACAGGGAGGGACTATGGCTACACCTTC	CASSLTGRDYGYTF
TRBV27	once	.	TRBJ2-6	TGTGCCAGCAGTTTAGAAGGGGTTGGGGCCAACGTCCTGACTTTC	CASSLEGVGANVLTF
TRBV18	once	TRBD1	TRBJ2-4	TGTGCCAGCTCACTTCTGACAGGGGGCTATTCCCTTACCAAAAACATTCAGTACTTC	CASSLLTGGYSLTKNIQYF
TRBV7-9	.	TRBD1	TRBJ1-2	TGTGCCAGCAGCGACGGGACAGGGCTTTACTATGGCTACACCTTC	CASSDGTGLYYGYTF
TRBV6-5	.	.	TRBJ1-3	TGTGCCAGCAGTCGGGTGATTACTGGAAACACCATATATTTT	CASSRVITGNTIYF
TRBV19	.	TRBD1	TRBJ1-2	TGTGCCAGTATCGGGACAGGCTTCTTCTTC	CASIGTGFFF
TRBV30	once	.	TRBJ2-6	TGTGCCTGGAGTGGACCCCGGGGGTTGGCTGGGGCCAACGTCCTGACTTTC	CAWSGPRGLAGANVLTF
TRBV28	once	.	TRBJ1-1	TGTGCCAGCAGTTTATGGCTCGGGGGGACTATGAACACTGAAGCTTTCTTT	CASSLWLGGTMNTEAFF
TRBV6-4	.	.	TRBJ1-5	TGTGCCAGCAGTAAAGACAGAAATCAGCCCCAGCATTTT	CASSKDRNQPQHF
TRBV10-1	.	.	TRBJ1-1	TGCGCCAGCAGAGCAGGGTTGGGGAACACTGAAGCTTTCTTT	CASRAGLGNTEAFF
TRBV11-2	.	.	TRBJ1-2	TGTGCCAGCAGCTTAGCTCAGCAGAGGGAGGGCTACACCTTC	CASSLAQQREGYTF
TRBV7-2	few	.	TRBJ1-1	TGTGCCAGCAGCTTAACAGGACGTACTGAAGCTTTCTTT	CASSLTGRTEAFF
TRBV6-1	.	.	TRBJ2-5	TGTGCCAGCAGTGTGGCGGCGGTTGGCGGGACCCAAGAGACCCAGTACTTC	CASSVAAVGGTQETQYF
TRBV11-1	.	TRBD1	TRBJ2-2	TGTGCCAGCAGCCCTGGACAGGGGGCAAGCACCGGGGAGCTGTTTTTT	CASSPGQGASTGELFF
TRBV14	.	.	TRBJ1-4	TGTGCCAGCAGCCAAGGGCTCCACGAGGCAACTAATGAAAAACTGTTTTTT	CASSQGLHEATNEKLFF
TRBV28	.	TRBD1	TRBJ2-7	TGTGCCAGCAGAACCGGGACAGGGGTCTACGAGCAGTACTTC	CASRTGTGVYEQYF
TRBV2	once	.	TRBJ1-5	TGTGCCAGCAATCGAGGGCACCGGGACATCTATCAGCCCCAGCATTTT	CASNRGHRDIYQPQHF
TRBV6-5	.	.	TRBJ1-5	TGTGCCAGCAGACGGGCTGGACAGACTGATCAGCCCCAGCATTTT	CASRRAGQTDQPQHF
TRBV19	.	.	TRBJ1-5	TGTGCCAGTAGTATGGTCCGAGCGAGCGGAAATCAGCCCCAGCATTTT	CASSMVRASGNQPQHF
TRBV19	.	TRBD2	TRBJ2-1	TGTGCCAGTAGGGGACTAGCGGGGGGCCCGAGCTCCTACAATGAGCAGTTCTTC	CASRGLAGGPSSYNEQFF
TRBV10-2	.	.	TRBJ1-1	TGCGCCAGCAGGGGACAACTAATGAACACTGAAGCTTTCTTT	CASRGQLMNTEAFF
TRBV5-6	.	TRBD2	TRBJ2-7	TGTGCCAGCAGCCGGTGGGGGGCCCTAGCGGGGGCCTCCTACGAGCAGTACTTC	CASSRWGALAGASYEQYF
TRBV7-9	.	.	TRBJ1-2	TGTGCCAGCAGCTTGGGGGGACTTGCTTCCTATGGCTACACCTTC	CASSLGGLASYGYTF
TRBV6-2/TRBV6-3	.	.	TRBJ2-1	TGTGCCAGCAGTTATGGATGGCAGCAGGTCTACAATGAGCAGTTCTTC	CASSYGWQQVYNEQFF
TRBV9	.	.	TRBJ1-2	TGTGCCAGCAGCCACAGGCAAGCTAACTATGGCTACACCTTC	CASSHRQANYGYTF
TRBV6-5	.	TRBD1	TRBJ1-2	TGTGCCAGCAGTCCGACGACAGGGAGAGGCTACACCTTC	CASSPTTGRGYTF